One and the same sample provided the 3 T cell receptor beta chains below, sequenced in a study of cytomegalovirus exposure and HLA in healthy donors. The PCR used 60 Vbeta and 13 Jbeta primers. Clones were read by immunoSEQ multiplex PCR, and TCRdb kept only the in-frame ones, dropping some. The table includes 120,000 or so clones, 65% to 80% detected once. The sample was PBMCs. Receptors were obtained from a man between 18 and 35 years old in good health and CMV-seropositive.

V gene TRBV29-1 combines with J gene TRBJ1-2, with a weak D call TRBD1 (5 bases). The germline gives CDR1 SQVTM, CDR2 ANQGSEA. This CDR3 spans 14 amino acids. Trimming stripped 7 bases from V and 2 bases from J, with 17 bases between. CDR3 protein: CSAIPGDPNYGYTF. The CDR3 region has the DNA TGCAGCGCTATTCCGGGGGACCCAAACTATGGCTACACCTTC. The whole variable domain, remainder taken from reference TRBV29-1 and TRBJ1-2, is SAVISQKPSRDICQRGTSLTIQCQVDSQVTMMFWYRQQPGQSLTLIATANQGSEATYESGFVIDKFPISRPNLTFSTLTVSNMSPEDSSIYLCSAIPGDPNYGYTFGSGTRLTVV.

The V and J genes are TRBV6-1 and TRBJ1-5; perhaps TRBD1 as D (6 bases). The CDR3 has 15 residues. V was shortened by 2 bases and J by 5 bases, with 13 bases between the two germline ends. In germline, CDR1 is MNHNS, CDR2 SASEGT. The DNA for the CDR3 is TGTGCCAGCAGTGAACAACAGGGATTCGATCAGCCCCAGCATTTT. This sequence encodes CASSEQQGFDQPQHF.

The chain links TRBV5-6 to TRBJ2-1; 9 bases agree with TRBD1. The ends lost 6 bases at V and 5 bases at J; junction bases unmatched: 12. The CDR3 extends over 16 amino acids. Germline lookup yields CDR1 SGHDT and CDR2 YYEEEE. The CDR3 DNA reads TGTGCCAGCACCCCCCCGGACAGGGGAAATGACAATGAGCAGTTCTTC. Protein sequence: CASTPPDRGNDNEQFF. The variable domain in full, with the rest retrieved from reference TRBV5-6 and TRBJ2-1, is DAGVTQSPTHLIKTRGQQVTLRCSPKSGHDTVSWYQQALGQGPQFIFQYYEEEERQRGNFPDRFSGHQFPNYSSELNVNALLLGDSALYLCASTPPDRGNDNEQFFGPGTRLTVL.